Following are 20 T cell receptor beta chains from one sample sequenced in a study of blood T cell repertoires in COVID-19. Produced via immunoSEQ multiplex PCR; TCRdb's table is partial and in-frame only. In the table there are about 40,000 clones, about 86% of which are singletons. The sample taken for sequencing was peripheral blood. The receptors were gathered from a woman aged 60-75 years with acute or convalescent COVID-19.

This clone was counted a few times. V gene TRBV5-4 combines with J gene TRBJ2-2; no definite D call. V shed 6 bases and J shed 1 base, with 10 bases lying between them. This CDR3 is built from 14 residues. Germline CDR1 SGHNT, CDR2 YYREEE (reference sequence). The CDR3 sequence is CASTTPGNTGELFF. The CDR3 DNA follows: TGTGCCAGCACGACTCCGGGGAACACCGGGGAGCTGTTTTTT.

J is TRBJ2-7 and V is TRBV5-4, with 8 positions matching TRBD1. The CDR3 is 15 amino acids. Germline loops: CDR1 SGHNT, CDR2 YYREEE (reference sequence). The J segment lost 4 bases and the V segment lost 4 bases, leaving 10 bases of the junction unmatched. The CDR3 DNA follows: TGTGCCAGCAGCGCCTACTCAGGGGGCCAGTACGAGCAGTACTTC. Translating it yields CASSAYSGGQYEQYF.

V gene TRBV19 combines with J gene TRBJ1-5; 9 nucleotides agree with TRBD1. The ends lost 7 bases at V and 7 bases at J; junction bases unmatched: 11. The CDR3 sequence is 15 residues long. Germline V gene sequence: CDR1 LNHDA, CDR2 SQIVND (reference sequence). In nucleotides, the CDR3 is TGTGCCAGTACCACTAGGAGGACAGGGGACCAGCCCCAGCATTTT. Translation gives CASTTRRTGDQPQHF.

CDR3 in DNA: TGTGCCAGTAGTCCTCATCGGAGTAGTAATCAGCCCCAGCATTTT. Protein: CASSPHRSSNQPQHF. The chain uses TRBV19 and TRBJ1-5; D call uncertain. CDR1 and CDR2 from the germline V gene are LNHDA and SQIVND (reference sequence). The CDR3 contains 15 residues. V lost 5 bases and J lost 4, with 15 bases in between.

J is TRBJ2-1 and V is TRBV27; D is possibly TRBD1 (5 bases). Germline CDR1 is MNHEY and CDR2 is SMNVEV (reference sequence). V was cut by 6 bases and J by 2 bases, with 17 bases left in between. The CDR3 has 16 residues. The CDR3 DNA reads TGTGCCAGCAGCCTCCAGGGCTACTCGCCCTACAATGAGCAGTTCTTC. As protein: CASSLQGYSPYNEQFF.

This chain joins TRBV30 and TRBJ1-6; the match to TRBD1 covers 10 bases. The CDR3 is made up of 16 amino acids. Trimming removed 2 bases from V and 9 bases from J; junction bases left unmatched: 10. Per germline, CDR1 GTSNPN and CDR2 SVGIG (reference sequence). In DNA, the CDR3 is TGTGCCTGGAGTCCGAGGACAGGGGGAAGTAGTTCACCCCTCCACTTT. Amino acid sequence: CAWSPRTGGSSSPLHF.

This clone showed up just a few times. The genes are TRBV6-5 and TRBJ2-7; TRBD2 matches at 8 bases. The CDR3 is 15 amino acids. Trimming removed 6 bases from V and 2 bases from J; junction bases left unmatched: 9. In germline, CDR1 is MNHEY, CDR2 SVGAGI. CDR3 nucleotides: TGTGCCAGCAGCCCGGGGTCGGGGGGGACCTACGAGCAGTACTTC. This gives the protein CASSPGSGGTYEQYF.

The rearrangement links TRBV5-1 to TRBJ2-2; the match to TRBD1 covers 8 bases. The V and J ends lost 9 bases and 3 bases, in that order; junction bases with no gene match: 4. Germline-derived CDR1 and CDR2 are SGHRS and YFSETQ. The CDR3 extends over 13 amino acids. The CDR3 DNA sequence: TGCGCCACCAGGGGGCTGGACACCGGGGAGCTGTTTTTT. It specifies CATRGLDTGELFF.

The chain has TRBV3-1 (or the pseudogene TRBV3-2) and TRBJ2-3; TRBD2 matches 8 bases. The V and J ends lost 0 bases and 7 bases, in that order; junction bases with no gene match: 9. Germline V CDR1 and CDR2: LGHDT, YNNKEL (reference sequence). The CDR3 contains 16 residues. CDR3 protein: CASSQDRLAGANTQYF. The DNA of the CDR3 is TGTGCCAGCAGCCAAGATAGGCTAGCGGGTGCAAATACGCAGTATTTT.

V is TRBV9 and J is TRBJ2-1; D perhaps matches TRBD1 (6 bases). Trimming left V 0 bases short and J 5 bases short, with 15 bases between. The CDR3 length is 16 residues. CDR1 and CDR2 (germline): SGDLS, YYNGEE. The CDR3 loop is CASSVGAGTTHNEQFF. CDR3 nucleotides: TGTGCCAGCAGCGTAGGAGCAGGGACAACACACAATGAGCAGTTCTTC.

CDR3 DNA sequence: TGTGCCAGTAGTTCTTGGAGGAACGCAGAGACCCAGTACTTC. This translates into CASSSWRNAETQYF. This chain connects TRBV19 to TRBJ2-5, with D maybe TRBD2 (5 bases). CDR3 size: 14 residues. V was pared by 5 bases and J by 4 bases, with 14 bases between. Germline V gives CDR1 LNHDA, CDR2 SQIVND (reference sequence).

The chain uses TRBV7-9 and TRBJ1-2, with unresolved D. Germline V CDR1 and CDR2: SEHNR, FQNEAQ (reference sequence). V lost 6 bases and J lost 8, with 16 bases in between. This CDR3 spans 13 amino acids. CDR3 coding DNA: TGTGCCAGCAGTCCGGGAGGGAGTTTGGGCTACACCTTC. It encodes CASSPGGSLGYTF. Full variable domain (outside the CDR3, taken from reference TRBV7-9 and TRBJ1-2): DTGVSQNPRHKITKRGQNVTFRCDPISEHNRLYWYRQTLGQGPEFLTYFQNEAQLEKSRLLSDRFSAERPKGSFSTLEIQRTEQGDSAMYLCASSPGGSLGYTFGSGTRLTVV.

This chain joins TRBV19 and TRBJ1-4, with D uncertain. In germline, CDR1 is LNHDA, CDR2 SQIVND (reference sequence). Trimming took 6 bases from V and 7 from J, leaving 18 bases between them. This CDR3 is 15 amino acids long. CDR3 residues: CASSITSGVAEKLFF. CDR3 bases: TGTGCCAGTAGCATTACCTCTGGAGTCGCTGAAAAACTGTTTTTT.

The CDR3 here is CASSDTAYNEQFF. The CDR3, as DNA: TGTGCCAGCAGTGATACGGCCTACAATGAGCAGTTCTTC. This chain joins TRBV6-1 and TRBJ2-1; D is uncertain. V lost 3 bases, J lost 2 bases, and 5 bases lay in between. Germline loops: CDR1 MNHNS, CDR2 SASEGT. This CDR3 spans 13 amino acids.

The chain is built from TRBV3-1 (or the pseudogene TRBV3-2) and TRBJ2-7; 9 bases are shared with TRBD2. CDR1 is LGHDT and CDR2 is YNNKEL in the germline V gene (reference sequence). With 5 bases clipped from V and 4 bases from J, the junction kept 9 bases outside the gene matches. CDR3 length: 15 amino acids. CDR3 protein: CASSSGGGAVYEQYF. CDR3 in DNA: TGTGCCAGCAGCTCCGGCGGGGGGGCAGTTTACGAGCAGTACTTC.

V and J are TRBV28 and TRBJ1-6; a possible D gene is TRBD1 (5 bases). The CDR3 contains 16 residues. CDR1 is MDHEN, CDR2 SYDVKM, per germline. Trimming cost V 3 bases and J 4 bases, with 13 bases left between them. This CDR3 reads CASSLRGLLYNSPLHF. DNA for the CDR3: TGTGCCAGCAGTTTGCGGGGACTCCTATATAATTCACCCCTCCACTTT.

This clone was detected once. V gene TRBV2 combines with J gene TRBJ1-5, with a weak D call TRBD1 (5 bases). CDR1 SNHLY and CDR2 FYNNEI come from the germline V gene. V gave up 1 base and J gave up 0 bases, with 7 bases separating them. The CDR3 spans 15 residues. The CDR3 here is CASSEEGVSNQPQHF. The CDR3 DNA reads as TGTGCCAGCAGTGAAGAAGGGGTTAGCAATCAGCCCCAGCATTTT.

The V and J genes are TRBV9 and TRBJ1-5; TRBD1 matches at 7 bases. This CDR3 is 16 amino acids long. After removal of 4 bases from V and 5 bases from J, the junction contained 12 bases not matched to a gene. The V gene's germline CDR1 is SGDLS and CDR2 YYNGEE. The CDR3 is CASSPQGTAFDQPQHF. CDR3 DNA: TGTGCCAGCAGCCCCCAAGGGACAGCGTTTGATCAGCCCCAGCATTTT.

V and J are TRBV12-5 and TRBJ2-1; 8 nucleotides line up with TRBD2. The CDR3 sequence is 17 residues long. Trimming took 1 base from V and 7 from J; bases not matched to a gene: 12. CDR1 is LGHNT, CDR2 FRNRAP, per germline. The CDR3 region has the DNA TGTGCTAGTGGTTTGGCCGTACAAGCGGGAGCGAAGAATGAGCAGTTCTTC. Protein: CASGLAVQAGAKNEQFF.

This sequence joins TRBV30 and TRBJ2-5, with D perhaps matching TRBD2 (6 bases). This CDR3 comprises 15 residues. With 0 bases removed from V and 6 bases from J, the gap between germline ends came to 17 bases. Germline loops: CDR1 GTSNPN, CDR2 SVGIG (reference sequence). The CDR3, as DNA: TGTGCCTGGAGTGTGGGAGCGGGCTTCGGAAAGACCCAGTACTTC. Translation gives CAWSVGAGFGKTQYF.